This TCR beta chain was retrieved from a study of cytomegalovirus exposure and HLA in healthy donors. At the level of the study: Earlier sequencing of 200 million or so T cells yielded roughly 100 million unique TCR beta sequences. Early release data held tens of millions of unique TCRs from HLA-typed donors. Study-level points and caveats: In a later analysis, CMV-associated beta chains were mostly HLA-associated, it appeared.

Comment on this clone: As yet, its antigen is unknown.

The CDR3 spans 14 residues. Germline CDR1 ENHRY, CDR2 SYGVKD. Germline trimming cut 5 bases from V and 3 bases from J; bases unmatched to any gene: 3. All the people who gave samples were healthy bone marrow donors. PCR was performed using 60 Vbeta and 13 Jbeta primers. Produced via immunoSEQ multiplex PCR; TCRdb's table is partial and in-frame only. Among about 140,000 clones, around 79% were seen once, and the ten largest hold more than 3%. The gene calls are TRBV10-3 and TRBJ2-3, with 9 bases aligning to TRBD1. The sequencing input was PBMCs. This TCR was recovered from a female donor in good health and CMV-seronegative. In DNA, the CDR3 is TGTGCCATCAGTCGGGACAGGGAAACAGATACGCAGTATTTT. This codes for CAISRDRETDTQYF.